These 9 T cell receptor beta chains originate from one sample sequenced in a study of shared clonotypes between healthy human individuals. Profiled with immunoSEQ multiplex PCR; TCRdb holds only in-frame clones, not every one. The sample lists 1.5 million to 2.5 million clones; over 85% were seen once. CD45RO-negative, CCR7-positively selected cells formed the naive CD8 fraction, excluding terminally differentiated effector memory CD45RA+ cells. Sequencing was carried out using naive CD8+ T cells sorted from blood. The receptors were gathered from a man aged 18 to 29 in good health.

The chain carries TRBV7-9 and TRBJ1-1; D unclear. CDR3 length equals 11 residues. The V gene lost 2 bases and the J gene lost 6 bases, with 4 bases spanning the gap. The V gene's germline CDR1 is SEHNR and CDR2 FQNEAQ (reference sequence). CDR3 residues: CASSLIAEAFF. The CDR3 DNA sequence: TGTGCCAGCAGCTTAATTGCTGAAGCTTTCTTT.

The V call is TRBV5-1, the J call TRBJ2-1; 7 bases line up with TRBD1. This CDR3 is built from 16 residues. V dropped 0 bases and J dropped 0; count of bases not matched to a gene: 3. CDR1 is SGHRS and CDR2 is YFSETQ in the germline V gene. The CDR3 spells CASSLDGTASYNEQFF. DNA for the CDR3: TGCGCCAGCAGCTTGGACGGGACAGCCTCCTACAATGAGCAGTTCTTC.

The chain carries TRBV28 and TRBJ2-3, with 12 bases lining up with TRBD2. The germline V gene encodes CDR1 MDHEN and CDR2 SYDVKM. CDR3 length: 18 amino acids. V lost 6 bases and J lost 2; bases outside the gene matches: 12. CDR3 bases: TGTGCCAGCAGCTCCCCCCGACTAGCGGGGGAAATCACAGATACGCAGTATTTT. It is translated as CASSSPRLAGEITDTQYF.

The V call is TRBV30, the J call TRBJ2-1; D is unresolved. The V end lost 3 bases, the J end lost 5 bases, and 8 bases lay between the germline ends. The CDR3 is 12 amino acids. Germline V gene sequence: CDR1 GTSNPN, CDR2 SVGIG (reference sequence). CDR3 loop: CAWRAANNEQFF. As DNA, the CDR3 is TGTGCCTGGAGGGCCGCAAACAATGAGCAGTTCTTC.

V gene TRBV7-9 combines with J gene TRBJ2-7; D is unclear. This CDR3 contains 14 residues. Germline V gene lookup returns CDR1 SEHNR and CDR2 FQNEAQ (reference sequence). Deletions cut 5 bases from V and 3 bases from J, with 14 bases between. CDR3 sequence (DNA): TGTGCCAGCAGCGGGATTGTTACTCTCTACGAGCAGTACTTC. Protein sequence: CASSGIVTLYEQYF.

The chain is built from TRBV7-9 and TRBJ2-2; no clear D. V was pared by 3 bases and J by 4 bases, with 9 bases between. CDR3 length equals 14 residues. Germline V gene data show CDR1 as SEHNR and CDR2 as FQNEAQ (reference sequence). CDR3 nucleotides: TGTGCCAGCAGCTTCATGGGAATCACCGGGGAGCTGTTTTTT. This codes for CASSFMGITGELFF. The complete variable domain, with remaining parts taken from reference TRBV7-9 and TRBJ2-2, reads DTGVSQNPRHKITKRGQNVTFRCDPISEHNRLYWYRQTLGQGPEFLTYFQNEAQLEKSRLLSDRFSAERPKGSFSTLEIQRTEQGDSAMYLCASSFMGITGELFFGEGSRLTVL.

V and J are TRBV11-2 and TRBJ2-3; D is ambiguous. The length of the CDR3 is 14 residues. The germline CDR1 and CDR2 sequences are SGHAT and FQNNGV. V was pared by 8 bases and J by 5 bases, with 17 bases between. In nucleotides, the CDR3 is TGTGCCAGCCTACTCCTTGATCACAGAGATACGCAGTATTTT. This encodes CASLLLDHRDTQYF.

This clone was recorded only once. J is TRBJ1-1 and V is TRBV29-1, with D maybe TRBD1 (6 bases). Germline V lookup: CDR1 SQVTM, CDR2 ANQGSEA. This CDR3 comprises 13 residues. Trimming stripped 1 base from V and 4 bases from J, with 10 bases between. The CDR3 nucleotides are TGCAGCGTTGAAGGGGGGGCTCGCACTGAAGCTTTCTTT. This gives the protein CSVEGGARTEAFF.

For this clone: Germline and junction disagree at one end, which may indicate a read error. V usage is TRBV6-1 and J usage is TRBJ1-2; 9 bases align to TRBD1. The germline CDR1 and CDR2 sequences are MNHNS and SASEGT. The length of the CDR3 is 15 residues. The CDR3: CASREGQGRGYGYTF. In DNA, the CDR3 is TGTGCCAGCAGAGAAGGACAGGGGAGAGGCTATGGCTACACCTTC.